This T cell receptor (beta chain) was identified during a study of long-term antiretroviral therapy in people with HIV (dated by TCRdb to 2022 to 2024). At the level of the whole study: The earliest samples were collected about a decade before the 2015 WHO recommendation for immediate ART, when ART was typically delayed until CD4 counts fell. A retrospective serial study tested whether changes in peripheral blood TRB repertoire composition and diversity were associated with ART initiation and durable HIV suppression. No cross-contamination during QIAcube processing was seen in test extractions of a monoclonal T-cell line run alongside a few dozen polyclonal samples. The cohort contributed about 180 cryopreserved PBMC samples from 30 to 35 adults with confirmed HIV infection, collected serially over a mean of about 6 years (range 1-12). Of the roughly 30 participants with HIV, fewer than twelve were female. Study-wide findings and limitations: A significant increase in TRB diversity was found to be associated with ART initiation, although TRB diversity was observed to remain significantly below that of transplant donor controls even after long-term ART. Samples dated from about 2003 to 2018, and the ART regimens used may be less effective than current ones. Narrower CDR3 length ranges were observed in HIV repertoires than in controls, and an antigen-experienced repertoire with only a slight naive shift after ART was suggested by the network structure. No data were available on ART adherence, viral resistance or therapy changes, limiting inferences about post-ART repertoire changes. At every time point, the repertoire was dominated by expanded TRB clones first identified before ART initiation, although this dominance fluctuated and, in many PLHIV, declined after ART. Because pre-ART samples had limited cell numbers, unsorted PBMC were profiled rather than sorted CD4+ and CD8+ T cells. Owing to limited PBMC availability, only the TCR beta chain was sequenced, without alpha chain pairing.

Inclusion was restricted to participants for whom at least one PBMC sample before ART initiation and at least two post-ART samples were available. Every participant with HIV received treatment in the United States of America. Cryopreserved samples of about 0.95-10 million PBMC were thawed and washed before DNA extraction. At the time of the earliest PBMC sample, participants with HIV were aged between about 20 and 60 years. PBMC samples from each participant spanned 1-4 timepoints before ART initiation and 2-8 timepoints after ART initiation, with a median of 7 samples. Serial HIV viral load, CD4+ T-cell count, ART history and demographic data were obtained for every participant. Using a Qiagen kit on a QIAcube, genomic DNA was extracted from unsorted PBMC, with samples processed in batches of 12. Note on this clone: What this receptor recognizes is not known. Nothing much larger sits one base from this clone, and base qualities are not available.

The immunoSEQ hsTCRB v3.0 assay was used at survey level resolution to sequence the TRB variable region. A depth of 40,000-50,000 T-cell genomes per sample was targeted for TRB sequencing. Pooled TRB libraries were sequenced on an Illumina MiSeq with a v3 150-cycle kit. The study's processing was this. Repertoire analysis was run in R within a reproducible Nextflow workflow that covered QC, data transformation and analysis. LymphoSeq2, an R package for exploring AIRR-Seq data, was used to implement the custom analyses. A handful of samples that yielded fewer than 5000 total TRB sequences were excluded, so that fewer than 250 HIV repertoires were analyzed. Of the 188 retained HIV repertoires, about 61 were collected before and more than 120 after ART initiation. Each repertoire was downsampled to 5000 TRB nucleotide sequences, and summary statistics were averaged across 100 downsampling iterations. Only TRB sequences with CDR3 regions of at least seven amino acids were retained for analysis. A Shannon entropy-derived clonality score and the Gini coefficient were used to measure diversity. In repertoire networks, the top 5000 CDR3 amino acid sequences were linked whenever an edit distance of one separated two sequences. For TRB CDR3 amino acid sequences, GLIPH2 was used to predict antigen specificity groups and MHC restriction. To flag known CMV, EBV, HIV or tissue antigen associations, CDR3 amino acid sequences were matched against VDJdb and McPAS-TCR. Pre-ART, post-ART and control groups were compared with Wilcoxon signed-rank tests and Holm-Bonferroni correction. In its TCRdb copy, this immuneACCESS table keeps in-frame sequences only and misses some clones. Where compared with another copy, unresolved V genes explain less than half of these, and the others have no known cause. V and J calls and clone size are copied from that table; D and trimming were computed from the DNA. This sample holds about 27,000 clones; roughly 80% were observed only once. The ten largest clones take up roughly 9% of the sample.

According to the germline V gene, CDR1 reads LGHNA and CDR2 reads YSLEER. Trimming removed 0 bases from V and 0 bases from J, leaving 15 bases between the germline ends. The CDR3, cysteine through phenylalanine, is 19 amino acids long. Only CDR3 DNA is held: 57 bases, read in frame from base 1. This receptor was taken from a man aged 35 to 55 with HIV. The V gene is TRBV4-3 and the J gene is TRBJ2-6; TRBD1 is a weak D gene call, 6 bases matching. The specimen comprised unsorted PBMCs, sampled 3 years after starting antiretroviral therapy. The base sequence is TGCGCCAGCAGCCAAGATTCTGCAGGGGCGCACTCTGGGGCCAACGTCCTGACTTTC. Protein translation: CASSQDSAGAHSGANVLTF.